This is a list of T cell receptor beta chains from one sample in a study of cytomegalovirus exposure and HLA in healthy donors. The table came from immunoSEQ multiplex PCR; TCRdb's copy has only in-frame clones and leaves some out. The repertoire holds more than 150,000 clones, with 75% to 90% as singletons. Material: PBMCs. The receptors here all came from a woman in her 50s in good health and CMV-seropositive. Each CDR3 is given with its conserved first and last residue. D genes are given only for firm matches. Not all rows give a size; the values are once, few, many and, for expanded clones, a class.

j_call clone_size v_call d_call cdr3_nt cdr3_aa
TRBJ1-6 few TRBV2 . TGTGCCAGCACCTTGGGCAGGGTCGAGTCACCCCTCCACTTT CASTLGRVESPLHF
TRBJ2-7 . TRBV10-3 . TGTGCCATCACCGACAATCCCACTAGCTACGAGCAGTACTTC CAITDNPTSYEQYF
TRBJ1-2 . TRBV28 . TGTGCCAGCTCCCTACGTGGGGGGGGTGGCTACACCTTC CASSLRGGGGYTF
TRBJ1-5 . TRBV28 . TGTGCCAGCAGTTTCTTACCGCGGGGACCCCAGCATTTT CASSFLPRGPQHF
TRBJ2-2 . TRBV5-4 . TGTGCCAGCAGCTTACCGGGACTGGCGAGCGGGGAGCTGTTTTTT CASSLPGLASGELFF
TRBJ2-1 . TRBV7-3 . TGTGCCAGCAGCTTATCTAATCACAATGAGCAGTTCTTC CASSLSNHNEQFF
TRBJ2-7 . TRBV7-9 . TGTGCCAGCAGCTGGGACTCCCGGGGCGAGCAGTACTTC CASSWDSRGEQYF
TRBJ1-4 . TRBV9 . TGTGCCAGCAGCGTAGGCGACAGAAATGAAAAACTGTTTTTT CASSVGDRNEKLFF
TRBJ2-1 . TRBV5-1 . TGCGCCAGCAGCTTGGGGACAGATTTCTCCTACAATGAGCAGTTCTTC CASSLGTDFSYNEQFF
TRBJ1-6 few TRBV27 . TGTGCCAGCAGTTTATCGGGAGGAAACGGTAATTCACCCCTCCACTTT CASSLSGGNGNSPLHF
TRBJ1-1 . TRBV7-2 TRBD1 TGTGCCAGCAGCTCAAGAGACAGGGGGTACACTGAAGCTTTCTTT CASSSRDRGYTEAFF
TRBJ1-1 . TRBV5-4 TRBD1 TGTGCCAGCAGCGACTTCCGGGACAGGGTTCCAAGGGACACTGAAGCTTTCTTT CASSDFRDRVPRDTEAFF
TRBJ1-2 . TRBV27 TRBD1 TGTGCCAGCAGTACTAGAGGGACAGGGGCCCCTAACTATGGCTACACCTTC CASSTRGTGAPNYGYTF
TRBJ2-1 . TRBV2 . TGTGCCAGCAGTGCCACAGGGTACAATGAGCAGTTCTTC CASSATGYNEQFF
TRBJ2-2 . TRBV6-5 . TGTGCCAGCAATTCAGGGTCGGTGACAGAGCTGTTTTTT CASNSGSVTELFF
TRBJ1-6 . TRBV28 . TGTGCCAGCAGTCTACCCTCGGGGTGGAATTCACCCCTCCACTTT CASSLPSGWNSPLHF
TRBJ2-1 . TRBV19 . TGTGCCAGAACAATACCGAATAAGACGGGGGATGAGCAGTTCTTC CARTIPNKTGDEQFF
TRBJ2-5 . TRBV5-4 TRBD2 TGTGCCAGCAGCTTTAGCGGGGGGGCGGGGACCCAGTACTTC CASSFSGGAGTQYF
TRBJ1-2 . TRBV28 . TGTGCCAGCAGGCTAGGAAACTATGGCTACACCTTC CASRLGNYGYTF
TRBJ1-1 . TRBV18 . TGTGCCAGCTCCCAGTTGAACACTGAAGCTTTCTTT CASSQLNTEAFF
TRBJ1-3 . TRBV18 . TGTGCCAGCTCACCACGACAGGTCTCGGGAAACACCATATATTTT CASSPRQVSGNTIYF
TRBJ2-3 once TRBV7-9 TRBD2 TGTGCCAGCAGCTTCCTAGCGGGGGAAGGAGATACGCAGTATTTT CASSFLAGEGDTQYF
TRBJ1-2 . TRBV18 . TGTGCCAGCTCACCCAAGGAGAACTATGGCTACACCTTC CASSPKENYGYTF
TRBJ1-5 . TRBV6-6 . TGTGCCAGCAGTTATAGGGACTTCAATCAGCCCCAGCATTTT CASSYRDFNQPQHF
TRBJ1-2 . TRBV28 . TGTGCCAGCAGTTTAGTCGGTTCGAGCTACACCTTC CASSLVGSSYTF
TRBJ2-7 . TRBV4-3 . TGCGCCAGCAGCCAAGATCTTCCTTCTGTGGGGCCGTACGGCCACGAGCAGTACTTC CASSQDLPSVGPYGHEQYF
TRBJ2-7 . TRBV7-2 . TGTGCCAGCAGCTTTGATATTGGACAAGCCTACGAGCAGTACTTC CASSFDIGQAYEQYF
TRBJ2-1 . TRBV7-3 TRBD2 TGTGCCAGCAGCTCCCGGGGGAGGGCCGAGGGGTCCTACAATGAGCAGTTCTTC CASSSRGRAEGSYNEQFF
TRBJ2-5 . TRBV2 TRBD1 TGTGCCAGCAGAGCCGGGACAGCCCAAGAGACCCAGTACTTC CASRAGTAQETQYF
TRBJ2-3 . TRBV28 . TGTGCCAGCAGTTTTGTTCTTTCGGCAGATACGCAGTATTTT CASSFVLSADTQYF
TRBJ1-2 few TRBV30 . TGTGCCTGGAGTGTCGGGGAATCCTATGGCTACACCTTC CAWSVGESYGYTF
TRBJ1-1 few TRBV7-2 . TGTGCCAGCAGCTTAGATTTCCAGGGGTATGGCACTGAAGCTTTCTTT CASSLDFQGYGTEAFF
TRBJ2-7 . TRBV4-1 TRBD1 TGCGCCAGCAGCCAAGAGGGGGGACAGGCGGCCTACGAGCAGTACTTC CASSQEGGQAAYEQYF
TRBJ1-5 . TRBV6-1 . TGTGCCAGCAGTAGATGGTCGGGCAATCAGCCCCAGCATTTT CASSRWSGNQPQHF
TRBJ2-5 . TRBV5-1 TRBD1 TGCGCCAGCAGCTTTGGGACAGGGGGCGCCTCTCAAGAGACCCAGTACTTC CASSFGTGGASQETQYF
TRBJ2-5 . TRBV6-1 . TGTGCCAGCAGTGAGTGGCAGCAAGAGACCCAGTACTTC CASSEWQQETQYF
TRBJ2-5 . TRBV7-2 . TGTGCCAGCAGCCTTCAGGGGGGCCGCTTGGAGACCCAGTACTTC CASSLQGGRLETQYF
TRBJ1-2 . TRBV5-6 . TGTGCCAGCAGCCCCTACCTGGGCTCCAACTATGGCTACACCTTC CASSPYLGSNYGYTF
TRBJ1-2 . TRBV6-6 TRBD1 TGTGCCAGCAGTCTCGACAGGGGCGGCTACACCTTC CASSLDRGGYTF
TRBJ1-1 . TRBV6-1 . TGTGCCAGCAGTTTAATTCAGGGAGGGAACACTGAAGCTTTCTTT CASSLIQGGNTEAFF
TRBJ2-1 . TRBV5-1 TRBD2 TGCGCCAGCAGCCCGGGGACTAGCGGCAACAATGAGCAGTTCTTC CASSPGTSGNNEQFF
TRBJ1-2 . TRBV11-3 TRBD1 TGTGCCAGCAGCTCCCGGGACAGATCTTACGGCTACACCTTC CASSSRDRSYGYTF
TRBJ1-5 . TRBV7-2 . TGTGCCAGCAGCCCCCAGGGTTCCCTGAATCAGCCCCAGCATTTT CASSPQGSLNQPQHF
TRBJ1-4 few TRBV5-1 . TGCGCCAGCTCCTTCGGGTGGGATGAAAAACTGTTTTTT CASSFGWDEKLFF
TRBJ2-1 . TRBV28 . TGTGCCAGCGGGGCTCGAAGGGCCTACAATGAGCAGTTCTTC CASGARRAYNEQFF